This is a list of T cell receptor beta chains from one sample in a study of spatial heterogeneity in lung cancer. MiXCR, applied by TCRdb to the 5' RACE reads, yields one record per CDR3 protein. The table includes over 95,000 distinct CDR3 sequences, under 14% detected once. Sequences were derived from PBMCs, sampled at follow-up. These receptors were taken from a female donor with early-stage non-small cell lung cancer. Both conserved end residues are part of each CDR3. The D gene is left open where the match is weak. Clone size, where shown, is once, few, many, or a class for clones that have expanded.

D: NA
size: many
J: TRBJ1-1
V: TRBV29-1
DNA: TGCAGCGTCACCAGCTTTGGCGGGTTCGCTGAAGCTTTCTTT
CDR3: CSVTSFGGFAEAFF

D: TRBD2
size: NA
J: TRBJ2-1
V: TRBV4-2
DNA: TGTGCCAGCAGCCAAGTGCTACTAGCGGGAGGTAATGAGCAGTTCTTC
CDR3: CASSQVLLAGGNEQFF

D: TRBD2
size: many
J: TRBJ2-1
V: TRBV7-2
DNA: TGTGCCAGCAGCTTAGGGACTAGCTCCTACAATGAGCAGTTCTTC
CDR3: CASSLGTSSYNEQFF

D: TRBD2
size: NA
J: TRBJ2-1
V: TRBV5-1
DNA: TGCGCCAGCAGCTTTGTAGCGGGAGGTAATGAGCAGTTCTTC
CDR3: CASSFVAGGNEQFF

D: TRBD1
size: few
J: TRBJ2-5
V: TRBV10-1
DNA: TGCGCCAGCAGCCAAGGACAGGCCGGCGGGACCCAGTACTTC
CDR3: CASSQGQAGGTQYF

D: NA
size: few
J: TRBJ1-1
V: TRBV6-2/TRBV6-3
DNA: TGTGCCAGCAGTTACAACAGCCCCGGATTCACTGAAGCTTTCTTT
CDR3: CASSYNSPGFTEAFF

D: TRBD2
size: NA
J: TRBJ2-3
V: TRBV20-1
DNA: TGCAGTGCTATAGGGACTAGTGCAGATACGCAGTATTTT
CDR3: CSAIGTSADTQYF

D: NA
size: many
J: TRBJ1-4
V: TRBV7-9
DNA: TGTGCCAGCAGCTTAGCGGATGAAAAACTGTTTTTT
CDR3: CASSLADEKLFF

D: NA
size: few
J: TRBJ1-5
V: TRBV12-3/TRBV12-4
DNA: TGTGCCAGCAGTTTGAGGAGGGATCAGCCCCAGCATTTT
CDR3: CASSLRRDQPQHF

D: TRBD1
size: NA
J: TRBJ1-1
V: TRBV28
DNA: TGTGCCAGCAGTTTATGGGGACAGGGGATCAGGAACACTGAAGCTTTCTTT
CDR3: CASSLWGQGIRNTEAFF

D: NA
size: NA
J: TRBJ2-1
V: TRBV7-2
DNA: TGTGCCAGCAGCCAATCGCGGGAAACCCAGTTCTTC
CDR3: CASSQSRETQFF

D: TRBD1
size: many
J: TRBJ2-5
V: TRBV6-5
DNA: TGTGCCAGCAGTCAGACGGGACAGGGTTCGGAGACCCAGTACTTC
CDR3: CASSQTGQGSETQYF

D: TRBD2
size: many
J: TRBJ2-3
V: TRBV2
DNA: TGTGCCAGCAGTAAAAGCCGACTAGCTCCAGATACGCAGTATTTT
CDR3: CASSKSRLAPDTQYF

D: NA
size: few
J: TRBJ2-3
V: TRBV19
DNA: TGTGCCAGTACCCTGACGGCTAGCACAGATACGCAGTATTTT
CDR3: CASTLTASTDTQYF

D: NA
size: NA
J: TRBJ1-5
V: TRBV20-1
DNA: TGCAGTGCTAGAACGACAGGACCAGGTCAGCCCCAGCATTTT
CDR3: CSARTTGPGQPQHF

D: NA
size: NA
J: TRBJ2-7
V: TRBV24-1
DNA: TGTGCCACGGAGGGGCCCAGCTCCTACGAGCAGTACTTC
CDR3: CATEGPSSYEQYF

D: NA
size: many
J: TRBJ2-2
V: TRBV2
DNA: TGTGCCAGCAGCCCCAGGGTCACCGGGGAGCTGTTTTTT
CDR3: CASSPRVTGELFF

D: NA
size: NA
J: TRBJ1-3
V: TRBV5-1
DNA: TGCGCCAGCAGCCTGGTGCCAGCCACTGGAAACACCATATATTTT
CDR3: CASSLVPATGNTIYF

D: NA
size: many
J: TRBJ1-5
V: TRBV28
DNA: TGTGCCAGCAGTTTATACCGACTGGTAAATCAGCCCCAGCATTTT
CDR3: CASSLYRLVNQPQHF

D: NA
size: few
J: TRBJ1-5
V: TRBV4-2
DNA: TGTGCCAGCAGCGTGACATCCCTGGGAGCGGGTCAGCCCCAGCATTTT
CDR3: CASSVTSLGAGQPQHF

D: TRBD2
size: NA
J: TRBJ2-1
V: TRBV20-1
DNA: TGCAGTGCTATCCATAGCGGGAGACGATACAATGAGCAGTTCTTC
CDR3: CSAIHSGRRYNEQFF

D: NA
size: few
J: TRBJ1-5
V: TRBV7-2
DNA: TGTGCCAGCAGCTTGATTACGCATAGCAATCAGCCCCAGCATTTT
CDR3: CASSLITHSNQPQHF

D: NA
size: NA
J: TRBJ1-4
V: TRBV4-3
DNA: TGCGCCAGCAGCCAAGATCCGGGGGCAAGAGAAAAACTGTTTTTT
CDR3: CASSQDPGAREKLFF

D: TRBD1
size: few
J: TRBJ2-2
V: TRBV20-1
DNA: TGCAGTGCCCAAACAGGGGGAAAGAACACCGGGGAGCTGTTTTTT
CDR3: CSAQTGGKNTGELFF

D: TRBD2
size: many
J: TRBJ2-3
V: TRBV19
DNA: TGTGCCAGGGGAATAGCGGGTACGCAGTATTTT
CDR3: CARGIAGTQYF

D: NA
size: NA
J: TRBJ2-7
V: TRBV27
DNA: TGTGCCAGCAGTCCCTCCTACGAGCAGTACTTC
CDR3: CASSPSYEQYF

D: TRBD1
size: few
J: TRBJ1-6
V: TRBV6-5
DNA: TGTGCCAGCAGTAAGGACAGGCAGAGTTCACCCCTCCACTTT
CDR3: CASSKDRQSSPLHF

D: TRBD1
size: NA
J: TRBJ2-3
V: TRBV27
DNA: TGTGCCAGCAAAAACAGGGGGGGCACAGATACGCAGTATTTT
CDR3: CASKNRGGTDTQYF

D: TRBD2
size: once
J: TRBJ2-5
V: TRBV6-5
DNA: TGTGCCAGCAGGGGGACTAGCCTAGAGATCCAGTACTTC
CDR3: CASRGTSLEIQYF

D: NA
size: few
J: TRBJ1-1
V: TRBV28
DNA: TGTGCCAGCAGTTTATTAACAATCCAAGCTTTCTTT
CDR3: CASSLLTIQAFF

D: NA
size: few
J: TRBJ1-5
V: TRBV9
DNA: TGTGCCAGCAGCGCCCAGGGTTACGGGCAGCCCCAGCATTTT
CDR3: CASSAQGYGQPQHF

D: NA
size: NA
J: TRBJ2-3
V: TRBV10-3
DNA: TGTGCCATCAGGGTATTTAGCACAGATACGCAGTATTTT
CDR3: CAIRVFSTDTQYF

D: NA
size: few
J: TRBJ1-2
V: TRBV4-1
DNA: TGCGCCAGCAGCCAGTCAGGGATTAGAGACTATGGCTACACCTTC
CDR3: CASSQSGIRDYGYTF

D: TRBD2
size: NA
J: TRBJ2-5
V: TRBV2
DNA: TGTGCCAGCAGTGGGACGGGACTACCCCAAGAGACCCAGTACTTC
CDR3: CASSGTGLPQETQYF

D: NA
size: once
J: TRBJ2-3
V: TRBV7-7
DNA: TGTGCCAGCAGCCCCGTCGGGGGAGTGAGCACAGATACGCAGTATTTT
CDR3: CASSPVGGVSTDTQYF

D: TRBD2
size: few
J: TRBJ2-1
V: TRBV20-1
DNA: TGCAGTGCTAGAGAAGCGGCGGGGGACAATGAGCAGTTCTTC
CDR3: CSAREAAGDNEQFF

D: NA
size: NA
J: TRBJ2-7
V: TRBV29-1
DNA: TGCAGCGTTCGGTCCAACGAGCAGTACTTC
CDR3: CSVRSNEQYF

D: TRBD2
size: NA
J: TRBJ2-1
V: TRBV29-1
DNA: TGCAGCGTAGTCAGCGGGACCGTAGTCGGTGAGCAGTTCTTC
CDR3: CSVVSGTVVGEQFF

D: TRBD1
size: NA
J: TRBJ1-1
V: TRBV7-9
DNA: TGTGCCAGCAGCTTAGGGGACAGTCTGAACACTGAAGCTTTCTTT
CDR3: CASSLGDSLNTEAFF

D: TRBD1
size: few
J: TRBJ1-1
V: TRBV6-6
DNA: TGTGCCAGCAAAGACAGGGGGCATTTGGTGAACACTGAAGCTTTCTTT
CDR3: CASKDRGHLVNTEAFF

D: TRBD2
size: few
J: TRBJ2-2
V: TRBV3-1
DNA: TGTGCCAGCAGCCAGACTAGCGCTGACACCGGGGAGCTGTTTTTT
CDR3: CASSQTSADTGELFF

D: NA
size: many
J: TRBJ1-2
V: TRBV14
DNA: TGTGCCAGCAGCCAGTCACAGGGTGGAGGCTACACCTTC
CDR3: CASSQSQGGGYTF

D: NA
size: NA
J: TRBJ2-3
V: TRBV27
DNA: TGTGCCAGCAGGAGCGGGTTTCCCACAGATACGCAGTATTTT
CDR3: CASRSGFPTDTQYF

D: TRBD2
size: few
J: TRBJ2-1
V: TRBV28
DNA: TGTGCCAGCAGTTTATCTAGCGGGGGCTACAATGAGCAGTTCTTC
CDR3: CASSLSSGGYNEQFF

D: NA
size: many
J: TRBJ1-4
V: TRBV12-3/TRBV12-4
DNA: TGTGCCAGCAGGGCTTCGGGGGCGGGTGAAAAACTGTTTTTT
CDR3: CASRASGAGEKLFF

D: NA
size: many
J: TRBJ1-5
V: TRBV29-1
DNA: TGCAGCGTTGTAACGGAGGCGAATAGCAATCAGCCCCAGCATTTT
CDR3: CSVVTEANSNQPQHF

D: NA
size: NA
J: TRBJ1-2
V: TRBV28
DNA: TGTGCCAGCAGTTTAGGTTCTAGGACATCGAACTATGGCTACACCTTC
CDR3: CASSLGSRTSNYGYTF

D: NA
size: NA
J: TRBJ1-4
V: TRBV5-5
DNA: TGTGCCAGCAGCTCCGGCAGCCTCACTGAAAGTGGTGAAAAACTGTTTTTT
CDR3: CASSSGSLTESGEKLFF

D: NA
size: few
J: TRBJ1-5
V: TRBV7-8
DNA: TGTGCCAGCAGCTTAATGGGGCGGGATAGCAATCAGCCCCAGCATTTT
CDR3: CASSLMGRDSNQPQHF

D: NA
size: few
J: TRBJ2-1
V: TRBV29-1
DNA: TGCAGCGCTACGCAATCCGTTTCAGAGCAGTTCTTC
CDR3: CSATQSVSEQFF

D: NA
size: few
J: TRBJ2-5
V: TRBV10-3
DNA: TGTGCCATCAGCAGGGACCCACCGCAAGAGACCCAGTACTTC
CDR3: CAISRDPPQETQYF

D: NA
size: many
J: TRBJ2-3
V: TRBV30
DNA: TGTGCCTGGGGGAGGAAAGATACGCAGTATTTT
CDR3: CAWGRKDTQYF

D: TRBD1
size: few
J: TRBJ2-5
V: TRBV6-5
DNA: TGTGCCAGCAGTTCAGGTCAGGGGGCCCAAGAGACCCAGTACTTC
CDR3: CASSSGQGAQETQYF

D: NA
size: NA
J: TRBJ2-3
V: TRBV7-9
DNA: TGTGCCAGCAGCTCACGAGCGGGTCCTACGTATTTT
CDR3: CASSSRAGPTYF